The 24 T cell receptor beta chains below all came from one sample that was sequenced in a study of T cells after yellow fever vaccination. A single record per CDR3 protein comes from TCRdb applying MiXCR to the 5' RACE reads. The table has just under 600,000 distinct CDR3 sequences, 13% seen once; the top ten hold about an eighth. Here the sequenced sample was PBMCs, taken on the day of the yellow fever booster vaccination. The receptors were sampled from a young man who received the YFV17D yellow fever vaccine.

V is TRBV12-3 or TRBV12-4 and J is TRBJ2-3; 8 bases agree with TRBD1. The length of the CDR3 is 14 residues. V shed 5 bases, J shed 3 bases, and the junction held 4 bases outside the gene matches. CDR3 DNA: TGTGCCAGCAGTATCACAGGGGGGACAGATACGCAGTATTTT. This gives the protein CASSITGGTDTQYF.

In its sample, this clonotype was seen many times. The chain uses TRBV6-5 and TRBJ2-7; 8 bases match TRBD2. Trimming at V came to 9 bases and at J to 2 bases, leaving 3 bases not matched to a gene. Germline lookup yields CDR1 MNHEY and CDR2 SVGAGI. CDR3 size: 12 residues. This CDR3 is CASTSGTYEQYF. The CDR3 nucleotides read TGTGCCAGTACTAGCGGCACCTACGAGCAGTACTTC.

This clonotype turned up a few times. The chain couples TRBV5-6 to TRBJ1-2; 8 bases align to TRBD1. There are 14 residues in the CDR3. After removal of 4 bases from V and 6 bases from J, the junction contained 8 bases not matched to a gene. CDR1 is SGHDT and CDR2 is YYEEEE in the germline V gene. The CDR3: CASSPTGQANGYTF. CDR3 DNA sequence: TGTGCCAGCAGCCCCACGGGACAGGCCAATGGCTACACCTTC.

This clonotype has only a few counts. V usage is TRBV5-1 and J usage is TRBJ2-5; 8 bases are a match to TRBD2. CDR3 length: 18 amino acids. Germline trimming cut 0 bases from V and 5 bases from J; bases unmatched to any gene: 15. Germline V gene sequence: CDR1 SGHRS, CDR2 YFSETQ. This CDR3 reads CASSLASWSGRGGETQYF. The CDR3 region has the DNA TGCGCCAGCAGCTTGGCGAGTTGGAGCGGGAGAGGTGGGGAGACCCAGTACTTC.

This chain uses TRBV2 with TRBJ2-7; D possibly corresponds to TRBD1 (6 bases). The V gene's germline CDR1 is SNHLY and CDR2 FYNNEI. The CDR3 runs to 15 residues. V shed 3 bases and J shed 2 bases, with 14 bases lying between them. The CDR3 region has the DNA TGTGCCAGCAGTGACCTTAGGACAGAAGCCTACGAGCAGTACTTC. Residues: CASSDLRTEAYEQYF. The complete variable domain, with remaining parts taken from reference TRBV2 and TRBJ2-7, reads EPEVTQTPSHQVTQMGQEVILRCVPISNHLYFYWYRQILGQKVEFLVSFYNNEISEKSEIFDDQFSVERPDGSNFTLKIRSTKLEDSAMYFCASSDLRTEAYEQYFGPGTRLTVT.

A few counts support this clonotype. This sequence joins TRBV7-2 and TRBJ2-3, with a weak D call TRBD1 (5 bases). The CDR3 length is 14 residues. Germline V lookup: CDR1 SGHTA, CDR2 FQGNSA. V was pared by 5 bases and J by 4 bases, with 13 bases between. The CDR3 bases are TGTGCCAGCAGCCCCCGTGGGGCGGCAGATACGCAGTATTTT. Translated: CASSPRGAADTQYF. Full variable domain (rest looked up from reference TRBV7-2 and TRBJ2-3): GAGVSQSPSNKVTEKGKDVELRCDPISGHTALYWYRQSLGQGLEFLIYFQGNSAPDKSGLPSDRFSAERTGGSVSTLTIQRTQQEDSAVYLCASSPRGAADTQYFGPGTRLTVL.

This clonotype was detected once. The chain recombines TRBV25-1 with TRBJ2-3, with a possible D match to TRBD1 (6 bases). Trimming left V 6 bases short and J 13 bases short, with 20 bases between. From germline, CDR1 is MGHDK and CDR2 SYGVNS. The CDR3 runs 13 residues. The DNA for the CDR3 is TGTGCCAGCAGAAAGACAGGTATACAAAGGGAGTATTTT. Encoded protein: CASRKTGIQREYF. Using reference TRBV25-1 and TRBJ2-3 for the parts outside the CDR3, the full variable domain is EADIYQTPRYLVIGTGKKITLECSQTMGHDKMYWYQQDPGMELHLIHYSYGVNSTEKGDLSSESTVSRIRTEHFPLTLESARPSHTSQYLCASRKTGIQREYFGPGTRLTVL.

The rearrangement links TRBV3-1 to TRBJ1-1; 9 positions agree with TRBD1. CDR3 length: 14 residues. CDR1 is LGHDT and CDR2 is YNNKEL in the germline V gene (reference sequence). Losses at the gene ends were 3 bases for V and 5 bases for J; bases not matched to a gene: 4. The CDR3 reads CASSQGTGITEAFF. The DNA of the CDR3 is TGTGCCAGCAGCCAGGGGACAGGGATTACTGAAGCTTTCTTT.

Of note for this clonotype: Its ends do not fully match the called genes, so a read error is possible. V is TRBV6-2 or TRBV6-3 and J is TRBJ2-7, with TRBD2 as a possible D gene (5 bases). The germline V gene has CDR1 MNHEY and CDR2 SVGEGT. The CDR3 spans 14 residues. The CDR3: CASNYDGVSYEQYF. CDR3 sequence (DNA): TGTGCCAGCAATTACGACGGGGTCTCCTACGAGCAGTACTTC.

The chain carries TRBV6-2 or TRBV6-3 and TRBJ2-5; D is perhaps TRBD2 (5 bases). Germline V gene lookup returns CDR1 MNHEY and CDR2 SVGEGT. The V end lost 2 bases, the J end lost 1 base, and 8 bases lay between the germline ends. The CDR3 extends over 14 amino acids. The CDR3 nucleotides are TGTGCCAGCAGTTACCTCGGACTCCAAGAGACCCAGTACTTC. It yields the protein CASSYLGLQETQYF.

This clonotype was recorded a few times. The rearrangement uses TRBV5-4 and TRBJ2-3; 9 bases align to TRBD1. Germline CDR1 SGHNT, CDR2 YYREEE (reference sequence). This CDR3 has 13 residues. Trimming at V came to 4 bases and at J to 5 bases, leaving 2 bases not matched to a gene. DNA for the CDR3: TGTGCCAGCAGCCTGGGACAGGGAGATACGCAGTATTTT. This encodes CASSLGQGDTQYF.

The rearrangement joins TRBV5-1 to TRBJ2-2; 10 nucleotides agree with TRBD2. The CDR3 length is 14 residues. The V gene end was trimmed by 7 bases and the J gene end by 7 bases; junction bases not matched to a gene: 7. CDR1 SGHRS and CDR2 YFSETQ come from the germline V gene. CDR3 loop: CASLAGTSDGELFF. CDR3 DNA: TGCGCCAGCCTGGCCGGGACTAGCGACGGGGAGCTGTTTTTT.

CDR3 amino acids: CASSPHSGGSANEKLFF. The CDR3 nucleotides are TGTGCCAGCAGTCCTCACTCGGGGGGGAGTGCTAATGAAAAACTGTTTTTT. This sequence joins TRBV12-3 or TRBV12-4 and TRBJ1-4, with D possibly matching TRBD1 (5 bases). This CDR3 contains 17 residues. V lost 5 bases and J 3 bases, leaving 19 bases between the germline ends.

In nucleotides, the CDR3 is TGCGCCAGCAGCGACCCGTCCAGGGAGGTGACTGGTAATGAAAAACTGTTTTTT. Its protein product is CASSDPSREVTGNEKLFF. The chain carries TRBV5-1 and TRBJ1-4, with D perhaps matching TRBD1 (5 bases). Per the germline V gene, CDR1 is SGHRS and CDR2 is YFSETQ. CDR3 length: 18 amino acids. V was pared by 4 bases and J by 4 bases, with 23 bases between.

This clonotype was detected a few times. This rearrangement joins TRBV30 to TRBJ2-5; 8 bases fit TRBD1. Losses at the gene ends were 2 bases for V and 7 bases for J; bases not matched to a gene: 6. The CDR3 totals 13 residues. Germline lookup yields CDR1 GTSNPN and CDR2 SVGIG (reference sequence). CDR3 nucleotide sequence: TGTGCCTGGAGTCAGGACAGGGTCCCGACCCAGTACTTC. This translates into CAWSQDRVPTQYF.

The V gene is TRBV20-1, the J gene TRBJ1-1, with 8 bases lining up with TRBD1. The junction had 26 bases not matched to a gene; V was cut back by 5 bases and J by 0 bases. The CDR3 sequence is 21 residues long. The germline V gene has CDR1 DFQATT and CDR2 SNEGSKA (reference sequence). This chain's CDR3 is CSAFFWGAGGFPRGMNTEAFF. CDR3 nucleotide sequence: TGCAGTGCTTTCTTCTGGGGGGCAGGGGGCTTCCCTCGCGGCATGAACACTGAAGCTTTCTTT.

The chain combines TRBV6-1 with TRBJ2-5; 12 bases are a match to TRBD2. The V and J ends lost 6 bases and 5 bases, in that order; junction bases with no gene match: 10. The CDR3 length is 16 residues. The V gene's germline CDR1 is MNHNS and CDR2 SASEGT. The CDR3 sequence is CASRWLTSGSDETQYF. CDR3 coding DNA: TGTGCCAGCAGATGGTTGACTAGCGGGAGTGATGAGACCCAGTACTTC.

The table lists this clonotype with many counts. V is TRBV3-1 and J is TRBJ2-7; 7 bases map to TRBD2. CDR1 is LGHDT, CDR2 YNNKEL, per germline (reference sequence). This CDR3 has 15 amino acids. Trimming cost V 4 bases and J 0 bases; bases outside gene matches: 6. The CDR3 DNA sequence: TGTGCCAGCAGCCGTTCTAGCGGCCTCTCCTACGAGCAGTACTTC. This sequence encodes CASSRSSGLSYEQYF.

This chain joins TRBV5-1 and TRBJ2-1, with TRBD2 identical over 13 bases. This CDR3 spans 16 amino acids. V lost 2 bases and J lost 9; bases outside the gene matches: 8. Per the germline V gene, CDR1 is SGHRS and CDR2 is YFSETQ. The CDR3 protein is CASSLLAGGLWVEQFF. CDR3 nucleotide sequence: TGCGCCAGCAGCTTACTAGCGGGAGGGCTTTGGGTTGAGCAGTTCTTC.

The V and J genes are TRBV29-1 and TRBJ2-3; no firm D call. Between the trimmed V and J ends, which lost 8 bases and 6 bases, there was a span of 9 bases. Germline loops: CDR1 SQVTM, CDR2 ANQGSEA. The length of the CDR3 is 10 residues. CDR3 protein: CSTAGDTQYF. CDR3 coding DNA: TGCAGCACTGCCGGGGATACGCAGTATTTT.

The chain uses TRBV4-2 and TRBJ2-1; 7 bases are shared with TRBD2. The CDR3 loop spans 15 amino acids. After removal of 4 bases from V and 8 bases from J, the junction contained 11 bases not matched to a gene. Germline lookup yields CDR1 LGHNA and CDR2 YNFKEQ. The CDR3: CASSLRSAGIDEQFF. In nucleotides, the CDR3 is TGTGCCAGCAGCCTCCGATCAGCGGGAATCGATGAGCAGTTCTTC.

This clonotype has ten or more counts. The CDR3 DNA reads as TGTGCCAGCAGCTTAGTAGGGACTAGCGGGAGCGACGAGCAGTACTTC. Amino acid sequence: CASSLVGTSGSDEQYF. This chain connects TRBV7-2 to TRBJ2-7; TRBD2 aligns across 14 bases. The CDR3 loop spans 16 amino acids. CDR1 is SGHTA and CDR2 is FQGNSA in the germline V gene. Unmatched junction bases numbered 4, after V lost 1 base and J lost 5 bases. The full variable domain, rest sourced from reference TRBV7-2 and TRBJ2-7, is GAGVSQSPSNKVTEKGKDVELRCDPISGHTALYWYRQSLGQGLEFLIYFQGNSAPDKSGLPSDRFSAERTGGSVSTLTIQRTQQEDSAVYLCASSLVGTSGSDEQYFGPGTRLTVT.

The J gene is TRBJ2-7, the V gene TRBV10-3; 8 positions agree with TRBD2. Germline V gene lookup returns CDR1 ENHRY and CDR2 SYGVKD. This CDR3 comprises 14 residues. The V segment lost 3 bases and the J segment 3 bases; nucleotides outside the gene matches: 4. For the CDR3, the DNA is TGTGCCATCAGTGAATTAGCGGGGATCTACGAGCAGTACTTC. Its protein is CAISELAGIYEQYF.

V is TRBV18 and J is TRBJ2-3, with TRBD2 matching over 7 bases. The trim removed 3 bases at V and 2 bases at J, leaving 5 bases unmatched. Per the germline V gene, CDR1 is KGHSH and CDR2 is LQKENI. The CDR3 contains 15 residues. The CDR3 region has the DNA TGTGCCAGCTCACCCAGCGGGGTTCACACAGATACGCAGTATTTT. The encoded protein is CASSPSGVHTDTQYF.